This TCR beta chain emerged from a study of beta chain features in type 1 diabetes. Every bit of the isolated RNA underwent reverse transcription, so sequencing read expressed TCRB transcripts. Method: immunoSEQ multiplex PCR; TCRdb's copy keeps in-frame clones and lacks some. Altogether approximately 250,000 clones are present, roughly 15% being singletons, with the ten largest covering 0.026%. The CDR3 loop spans 16 amino acids. The V gene's germline CDR1 is MNHEY and CDR2 SVGAGI. After removal of 2 bases from V and 6 bases from J, the junction contained 6 bases not matched to a gene. Sequenced sample: naive CD4+ T cells from blood. This sequence originates from a woman in her forties in good health. This chain connects TRBV6-5 to TRBJ2-2; TRBD1 matches 10 bases. In nucleotides, the CDR3 is TGTGCCAGCAGTTACCCGGGGACAGGGGATTCCGGGGAGCTGTTTTTT. Residues: CASSYPGTGDSGELFF.